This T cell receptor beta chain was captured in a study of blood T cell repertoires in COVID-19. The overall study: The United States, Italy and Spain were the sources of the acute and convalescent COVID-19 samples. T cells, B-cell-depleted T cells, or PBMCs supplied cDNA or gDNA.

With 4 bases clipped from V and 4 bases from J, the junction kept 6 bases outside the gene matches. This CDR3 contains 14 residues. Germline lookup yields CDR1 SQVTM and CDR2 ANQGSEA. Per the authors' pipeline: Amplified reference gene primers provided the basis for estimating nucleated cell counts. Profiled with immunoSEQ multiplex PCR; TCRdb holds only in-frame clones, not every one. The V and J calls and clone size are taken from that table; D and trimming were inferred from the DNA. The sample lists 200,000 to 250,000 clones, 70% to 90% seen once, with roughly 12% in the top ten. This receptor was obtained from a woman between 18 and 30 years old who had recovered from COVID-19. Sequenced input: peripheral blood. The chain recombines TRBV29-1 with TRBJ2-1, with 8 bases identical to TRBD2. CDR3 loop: CSVGGSGSYNEQFF. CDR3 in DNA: TGCAGCGTTGGGGGAAGCGGGAGTTACAATGAGCAGTTCTTC.